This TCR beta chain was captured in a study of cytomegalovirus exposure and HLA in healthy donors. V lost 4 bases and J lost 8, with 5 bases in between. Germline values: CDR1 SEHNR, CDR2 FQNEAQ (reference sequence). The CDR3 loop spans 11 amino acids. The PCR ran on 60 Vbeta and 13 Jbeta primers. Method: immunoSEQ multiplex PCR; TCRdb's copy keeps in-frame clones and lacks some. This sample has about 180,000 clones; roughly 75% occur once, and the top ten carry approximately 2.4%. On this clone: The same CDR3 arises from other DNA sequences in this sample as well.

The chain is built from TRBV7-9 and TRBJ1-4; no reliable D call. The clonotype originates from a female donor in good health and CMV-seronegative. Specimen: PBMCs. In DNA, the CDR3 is TGTGCCAGCAGCTCGTCGGAAAAACTGTTTTTT. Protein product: CASSSSEKLFF.